Described below is a single T cell receptor beta chain sequence and its context. Methods used by the authors: Using reference gene primer amplification, nucleated cell counts were estimated. Only in-frame clones appear in the TCRdb table, and some are missing; sequencing was by immunoSEQ multiplex PCR. Clone size and the V and J calls come from that table; the DNA yielded D and trimming. The sample yields about 13,000 clones, about 75% seen once. CDR1 and CDR2 from the germline V gene are LNHDA and SQIVND (reference sequence). Germline trimming cut 2 bases from V and 5 bases from J; bases unmatched to any gene: 6. CDR3 length: 16 residues. The sample is drawn from a study of blood T cell repertoires in COVID-19.

V is TRBV19 and J is TRBJ2-2; 9 bases fit TRBD1. The sequence was obtained from a woman of 80 years or more with acute or convalescent COVID-19. Specimen: peripheral blood. The CDR3 here is CASSIWGQGSTGELFF. For the CDR3, the DNA is TGTGCCAGTAGTATATGGGGACAGGGAAGTACCGGGGAGCTGTTTTTT.